A selection of T cell receptor beta chains follows, all from one sample in a study of T cells after yellow fever vaccination. TCRdb reprocessed the 5' RACE reads via MiXCR and lists one record per CDR3 protein. Of some 200,000 distinct CDR3 sequences listed, 3% to 4% were seen once; the top ten hold around 3.2%. The sample here was CD4+ T cells sorted from PBMCs, taken 10 days after the yellow fever booster vaccination. The source is a man between 18 and 29 years old who received the YFV17D yellow fever vaccine. The CDR3 runs from the conserved cysteine through the conserved F or W. A D gene is named only where the DNA matches it firmly. Some rows mark clone size as missing; the rest say once, few, many or name a class of expanded clone.

d_gene: NA; v_gene: TRBV7-3; j_gene: TRBJ2-5; abundance: few; CDR3aa: CASSKQSQETQYF; CDR3nt: TGTGCCAGCAGTAAGCAGTCCCAAGAGACCCAGTACTTC
d_gene: TRBD1; v_gene: TRBV4-1; j_gene: TRBJ2-7; abundance: NA; CDR3aa: CASSQPGQGSNYEQYF; CDR3nt: TGCGCCAGCAGCCAGCCGGGACAGGGGTCTAACTACGAGCAGTACTTC
d_gene: NA; v_gene: TRBV20-1; j_gene: TRBJ1-2; abundance: few; CDR3aa: CSASERTVGYTF; CDR3nt: TGCAGTGCTAGTGAAAGGACAGTTGGCTACACCTTC
d_gene: NA; v_gene: TRBV20-1; j_gene: TRBJ1-1; abundance: many; CDR3aa: CSAVTIASTEAFF; CDR3nt: TGCAGTGCTGTCACGATTGCTTCCACTGAAGCTTTCTTT
d_gene: NA; v_gene: TRBV4-1; j_gene: TRBJ2-7; abundance: many; CDR3aa: CASSQGRGGPSYEQYF; CDR3nt: TGCGCCAGCAGCCAAGGCCGAGGGGGACCCTCCTACGAGCAGTACTTC
d_gene: TRBD2; v_gene: TRBV7-6; j_gene: TRBJ2-3; abundance: many; CDR3aa: CASSSDPGGRVADTQYF; CDR3nt: TGTGCCAGCAGCTCCGACCCGGGGGGGCGTGTCGCAGATACGCAGTATTTT
d_gene: TRBD2; v_gene: TRBV7-3; j_gene: TRBJ2-5; abundance: many; CDR3aa: CASGSGAQETQYF; CDR3nt: TGTGCCAGCGGGAGCGGGGCCCAAGAGACCCAGTACTTC
d_gene: NA; v_gene: TRBV9; j_gene: TRBJ1-4; abundance: many; CDR3aa: CASSVRTGKLFF; CDR3nt: TGTGCCAGCAGCGTACGGACTGGGAAACTGTTTTTT
d_gene: TRBD1; v_gene: TRBV9; j_gene: TRBJ2-6; abundance: NA; CDR3aa: CASSVADRARAGANVLTF; CDR3nt: TGTGCCAGCAGCGTAGCTGACAGGGCCCGTGCCGGGGCCAACGTCCTGACTTTC
d_gene: TRBD2; v_gene: TRBV6-2/TRBV6-3; j_gene: TRBJ2-1; abundance: few; CDR3aa: CASTGGGHNEQFF; CDR3nt: TGTGCCAGCACGGGGGGGGGGCACAATGAGCAGTTCTTC
d_gene: TRBD1; v_gene: TRBV7-9; j_gene: TRBJ2-1; abundance: many; CDR3aa: CASRRDRTYNEQFF; CDR3nt: TGTGCCAGCAGACGGGACAGGACCTACAATGAGCAGTTCTTC
d_gene: NA; v_gene: TRBV7-2; j_gene: TRBJ1-5; abundance: NA; CDR3aa: CASSFVGARSQPQHF; CDR3nt: TGTGCCAGCAGCTTTGTCGGGGCTCGGAGTCAGCCCCAGCATTTT
d_gene: NA; v_gene: TRBV11-3; j_gene: TRBJ2-2; abundance: few; CDR3aa: CASSLVPYTGELFF; CDR3nt: TGTGCCAGCAGCTTAGTCCCCTACACCGGGGAGCTGTTTTTT
d_gene: TRBD2; v_gene: TRBV2; j_gene: TRBJ2-1; abundance: many; CDR3aa: CASSVLLGASGGPKSGYNEQFF; CDR3nt: TGTGCCAGCAGTGTCCTCCTCGGGGCTAGCGGGGGGCCCAAATCAGGCTACAATGAGCAGTTCTTC
d_gene: TRBD2; v_gene: TRBV5-1; j_gene: TRBJ2-5; abundance: many; CDR3aa: CASRGGLGETQYF; CDR3nt: TGCGCCAGCAGAGGGGGACTAGGGGAGACCCAGTACTTC
d_gene: NA; v_gene: TRBV12-3/TRBV12-4; j_gene: TRBJ1-5; abundance: few; CDR3aa: CASCYSNQPQHF; CDR3nt: TGTGCCAGCTGCTATAGCAATCAGCCCCAGCATTTT
d_gene: NA; v_gene: TRBV5-4; j_gene: TRBJ2-6; abundance: many; CDR3aa: CASSFGSSGANVLTF; CDR3nt: TGTGCCAGCAGCTTCGGGAGCTCTGGGGCCAACGTCCTGACTTTC
d_gene: NA; v_gene: TRBV5-1; j_gene: TRBJ2-3; abundance: NA; CDR3aa: CASSLEGGRRDTQYF; CDR3nt: TGCGCCAGCAGCTTGGAGGGGGGGCGCAGAGATACGCAGTATTTT
d_gene: TRBD2; v_gene: TRBV11-2; j_gene: TRBJ2-7; abundance: NA; CDR3aa: CASSLGASGGYEQYF; CDR3nt: TGTGCCAGCAGCTTAGGGGCTAGCGGGGGGTACGAGCAGTACTTC
d_gene: NA; v_gene: TRBV24-1; j_gene: TRBJ2-1; abundance: few; CDR3aa: CATSESSYNEQFF; CDR3nt: TGTGCCACCAGTGAAAGCTCCTACAATGAGCAGTTCTTC
d_gene: NA; v_gene: TRBV10-3; j_gene: TRBJ2-5; abundance: few; CDR3aa: CAISERGNQETQYF; CDR3nt: TGTGCCATCAGTGAGAGAGGGAACCAAGAGACCCAGTACTTC
d_gene: NA; v_gene: TRBV29-1; j_gene: TRBJ2-5; abundance: NA; CDR3aa: CSVAGPTQETQYF; CDR3nt: TGCAGCGTTGCGGGGCCAACCCAAGAGACCCAGTACTTC
d_gene: NA; v_gene: TRBV5-1; j_gene: TRBJ1-2; abundance: NA; CDR3aa: CASSLAGGDYGYTF; CDR3nt: TGCGCCAGCAGCTTGGCCGGTGGAGACTATGGCTACACCTTC
d_gene: NA; v_gene: TRBV18; j_gene: TRBJ2-5; abundance: NA; CDR3aa: CASSPPDSYGETQYF; CDR3nt: TGTGCCAGCTCACCACCAGATAGTTACGGGGAGACCCAGTACTTC
d_gene: TRBD2; v_gene: TRBV4-3; j_gene: TRBJ2-1; abundance: NA; CDR3aa: CASSPLGLAGDNEQFF; CDR3nt: TGCGCCAGCAGCCCCCTCGGGCTAGCGGGGGACAATGAGCAGTTCTTC
d_gene: NA; v_gene: TRBV7-8; j_gene: TRBJ1-5; abundance: many; CDR3aa: CASSARPLINQPQHF; CDR3nt: TGTGCCAGCAGCGCCCGGCCCCTCATTAATCAGCCCCAGCATTTT
d_gene: NA; v_gene: TRBV5-1; j_gene: TRBJ1-1; abundance: many; CDR3aa: CASSLEGQGTEAFF; CDR3nt: TGCGCCAGCAGCTTGGAAGGGCAGGGGACTGAAGCTTTCTTT
d_gene: NA; v_gene: TRBV14; j_gene: TRBJ2-3; abundance: NA; CDR3aa: CASSQALGAADTQYF; CDR3nt: TGTGCCAGCAGCCAAGCCTTAGGAGCAGCAGATACGCAGTATTTT
d_gene: TRBD2; v_gene: TRBV6-4; j_gene: TRBJ2-1; abundance: NA; CDR3aa: CASSEQRGSYNEQFF; CDR3nt: TGTGCCAGCAGTGAGCAGCGGGGGTCCTACAATGAGCAGTTCTTC
d_gene: NA; v_gene: TRBV6-1; j_gene: TRBJ1-2; abundance: few; CDR3aa: CASSDIRAAANYGYTF; CDR3nt: TGTGCCAGCAGTGATATTCGGGCAGCCGCTAACTATGGCTACACCTTC
d_gene: TRBD2; v_gene: TRBV7-2; j_gene: TRBJ2-5; abundance: many; CDR3aa: CASSLRTSQETQYF; CDR3nt: TGTGCCAGCAGCTTACGGACTAGCCAAGAGACCCAGTACTTC
d_gene: NA; v_gene: TRBV7-2; j_gene: TRBJ2-6; abundance: NA; CDR3aa: CASSLEVSSGANVLTF; CDR3nt: TGTGCCAGCAGCTTAGAGGTCAGCTCTGGGGCCAACGTCCTGACTTTC
d_gene: NA; v_gene: TRBV3-1; j_gene: TRBJ2-5; abundance: few; CDR3aa: CASTVSGGAWGLETQYF; CDR3nt: TGTGCCAGCACGGTATCTGGCGGGGCATGGGGTTTGGAGACCCAGTACTTC
d_gene: NA; v_gene: TRBV7-2; j_gene: TRBJ2-5; abundance: NA; CDR3aa: CASSFFGTQYF; CDR3nt: TGTGCCAGCAGCTTTTTTGGGACCCAGTACTTC
d_gene: NA; v_gene: TRBV10-3; j_gene: TRBJ1-5; abundance: NA; CDR3aa: CAISESGGDSNQPQHF; CDR3nt: TGTGCCATCAGTGAGTCAGGAGGGGATAGCAATCAGCCCCAGCATTTT
d_gene: NA; v_gene: TRBV9; j_gene: TRBJ2-5; abundance: once; CDR3aa: CASSVMGRGETQYF; CDR3nt: TGTGCCAGCAGCGTAATGGGAAGGGGAGAGACCCAGTACTTC
d_gene: NA; v_gene: TRBV4-2; j_gene: TRBJ1-2; abundance: few; CDR3aa: CASSQDQGTRLANYGYTF; CDR3nt: TGTGCCAGCAGCCAAGATCAGGGAACGAGACTAGCTAACTATGGCTACACCTTC
d_gene: TRBD1; v_gene: TRBV4-1; j_gene: TRBJ2-6; abundance: few; CDR3aa: CASSRRTGEGSGANVLTF; CDR3nt: TGCGCCAGCAGCCGGCGGACAGGGGAAGGGTCTGGGGCCAACGTCCTGACTTTC
d_gene: NA; v_gene: TRBV4-1; j_gene: TRBJ2-2; abundance: many; CDR3aa: CASRPDSYGELFF; CDR3nt: TGCGCCAGCAGACCAGACTCCTACGGGGAGCTGTTTTTT
d_gene: TRBD2; v_gene: TRBV30; j_gene: TRBJ2-1; abundance: few; CDR3aa: CAWSRGGSYNEQFF; CDR3nt: TGTGCCTGGAGCCGGGGGGGTTCCTACAATGAGCAGTTCTTC
d_gene: NA; v_gene: TRBV27; j_gene: TRBJ2-1; abundance: few; CDR3aa: CASSYALTGGEQFF; CDR3nt: TGTGCCAGCAGTTACGCCTTGACAGGAGGTGAGCAGTTCTTC
d_gene: TRBD2; v_gene: TRBV20-1; j_gene: TRBJ2-3; abundance: few; CDR3aa: CSVPTSGGEAQYF; CDR3nt: TGCAGTGTTCCGACTAGCGGGGGGGAGGCGCAGTATTTT